The T cell receptor (beta chain) under discussion was sequenced for a study of T cells after yellow fever vaccination. The germline V gene encodes CDR1 SQVTM and CDR2 ANQGSEA. V dropped 5 bases and J dropped 4; count of bases not matched to a gene: 2. This CDR3 has 13 residues. TCRdb used MiXCR to reprocess the 5' RACE reads, holding one entry per CDR3 protein. The sample records more than 90,000 distinct CDR3 sequences, 8.4% being singletons. This clonotype was counted at least ten times. V and J are TRBV29-1 and TRBJ2-1, with 10 bases that match TRBD2. The sequence derives from a young man who received the YFV17D yellow fever vaccine. The source was CD8+ T cells sorted from PBMCs, collected 45 days after the yellow fever booster vaccination. The CDR3 loop reads CSVLLAGYNEQFF. CDR3 sequence (DNA): TGCAGCGTTCTACTAGCGGGGTACAATGAGCAGTTCTTC.